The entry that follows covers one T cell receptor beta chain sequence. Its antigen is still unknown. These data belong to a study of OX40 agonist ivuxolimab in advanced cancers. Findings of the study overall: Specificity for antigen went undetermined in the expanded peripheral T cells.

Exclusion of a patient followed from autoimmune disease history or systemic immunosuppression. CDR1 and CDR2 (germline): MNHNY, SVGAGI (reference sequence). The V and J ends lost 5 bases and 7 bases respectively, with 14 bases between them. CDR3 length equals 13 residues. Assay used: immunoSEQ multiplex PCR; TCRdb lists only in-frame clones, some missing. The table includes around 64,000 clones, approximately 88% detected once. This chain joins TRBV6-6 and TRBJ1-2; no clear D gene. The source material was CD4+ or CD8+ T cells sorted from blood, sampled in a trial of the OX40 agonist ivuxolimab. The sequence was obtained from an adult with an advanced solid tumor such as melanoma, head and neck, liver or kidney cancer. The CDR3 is CASSIGPGGGYTF. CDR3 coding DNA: TGTGCCAGCAGTATCGGACCGGGAGGTGGCTACACCTTC.